Reported below is one T cell receptor beta chain. What it binds is unknown. Six replicates per PBMC sample, mostly from 480 ng of genomic DNA. Some clones are missing from TCRdb's copy, which holds only in-frame ones; the method was immunoSEQ multiplex PCR. The table has about 42,000 clones, 65% to 80% seen once. This sample's time point: after neoadjuvant nivolumab, at surgical resection. Patients were newly diagnosed with stage II-IVA oral cavity squamous cell carcinoma without prior systemic or radiation treatment. Analysis of PBMCs was direct, with no culture step. This entry belongs to a study of neoadjuvant anti-PD-1 for oral cavity cancer. The germline gives CDR1 SGHTA, CDR2 FQGTGA. V trimming: 4 bases; J trimming: 0 bases; junction bases outside the gene matches: 6. The CDR3 sequence is 17 residues long. Study-level points and caveats: TCR analyses covered only a few patients per response group.

The V gene is TRBV7-3, the J gene TRBJ2-1; 10 bases map to TRBD2. The material was PBMCs, obtained after nivolumab (anti-PD-1) treatment. The source of this sequence is a person aged 40 to 85 with oral cavity squamous cell carcinoma. DNA of the CDR3: TGTGCCAGCAGCTCAAGGACTAGCGGACCCTCCTACAATGAGCAGTTCTTC. Its protein product is CASSSRTSGPSYNEQFF. The entire variable domain, with the rest obtained from reference TRBV7-3 and TRBJ2-1, is as follows: GAGVSQTPSNKVTEKGKYVELRCDPISGHTALYWYRQSLGQGPEFLIYFQGTGAADDSGLPNDRFFAVRPEGSVSTLKIQRTERGDSAVYLCASSSRTSGPSYNEQFFGPGTRLTVL.